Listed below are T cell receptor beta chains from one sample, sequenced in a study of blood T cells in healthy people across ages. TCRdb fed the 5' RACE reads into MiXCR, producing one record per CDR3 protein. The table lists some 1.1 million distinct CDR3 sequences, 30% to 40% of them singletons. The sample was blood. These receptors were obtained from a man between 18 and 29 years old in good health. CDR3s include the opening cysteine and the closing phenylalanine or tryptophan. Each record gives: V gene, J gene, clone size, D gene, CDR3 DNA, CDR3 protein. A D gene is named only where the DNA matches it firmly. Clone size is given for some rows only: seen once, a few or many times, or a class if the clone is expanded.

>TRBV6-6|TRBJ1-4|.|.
TGTGCCAGCAGACTATCATCAACTAATGAAAAACTGTTTTTT
CASRLSSTNEKLFF
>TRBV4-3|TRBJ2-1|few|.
TGCGCCAGCAGCCAAGATCCCCTGGGGTCCTACAATGAGCAGTTCTTC
CASSQDPLGSYNEQFF
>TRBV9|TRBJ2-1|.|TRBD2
TGTGCCAGCAGCGCCACCGGACTAGGACTTTGGGATGAGCAGTTCTTC
CASSATGLGLWDEQFF
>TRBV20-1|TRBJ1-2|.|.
TGCAGTGCTAGAGCCCTAGAGGCGAACTATGGCTACACCTTC
CSARALEANYGYTF
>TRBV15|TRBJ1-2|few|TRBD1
TGTGCCACCCGGCGACAGGGCCCTAACTATGGCTACACCTTC
CATRRQGPNYGYTF
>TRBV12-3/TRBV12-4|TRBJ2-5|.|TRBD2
TGTGCCAGCAGTTTAGGGATTAGCGGGGGAGGTGAGCAGTACTTC
CASSLGISGGGEQYF
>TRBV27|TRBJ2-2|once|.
TGTGCCAGCAGGTTGGGGGTTGGCTCCGGGGAGCTGTTTTTT
CASRLGVGSGELFF
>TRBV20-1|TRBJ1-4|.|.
TGCAGTGCCAGGTCCGATCTTCCTGAAAAACTGTTTTTT
CSARSDLPEKLFF
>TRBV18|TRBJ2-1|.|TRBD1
TGTGCCAGCTCACCACGGCTGGGACAGGGGGGATATGAGCAGTTCTTC
CASSPRLGQGGYEQFF
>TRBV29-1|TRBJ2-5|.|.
TGCAGCGTTGAAGATCATCGGGGCGGTGAGCAGTACTTC
CSVEDHRGGEQYF
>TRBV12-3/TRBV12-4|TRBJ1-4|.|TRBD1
TGTGCCAGCAGTTTGGCTGGGACAGGGGGCTTTAAAAAACTGTTTTTT
CASSLAGTGGFKKLFF
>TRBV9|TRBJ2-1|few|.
TGTGCCAGCAGCGTAGGAGGGTGGGATGAGCAGTTCTTC
CASSVGGWDEQFF
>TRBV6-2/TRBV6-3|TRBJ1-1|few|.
TGTGCCAGCAGTTACTGGAGAGCTGGGAACACTGAAGCTTTCTTT
CASSYWRAGNTEAFF
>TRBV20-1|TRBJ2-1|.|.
TGCAGTGCTAGAGTTCCTAGAGCGCCCCGAAGTTCCTACAATGAGCAGTTCTTC
CSARVPRAPRSSYNEQFF
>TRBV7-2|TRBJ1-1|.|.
TGTGCCAGCAGCGGACGAAAAGCTTTCTTT
CASSGRKAFF
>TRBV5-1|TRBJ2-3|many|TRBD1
TGTGCCAGCAGTCTCACAGGGGGGCCAGATACGCAGTATTTT
CASSLTGGPDTQYF
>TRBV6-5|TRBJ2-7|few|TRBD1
TGTGCCAGCAGTTTCGGACAGGGTACCTACGAGCAGTACTTC
CASSFGQGTYEQYF
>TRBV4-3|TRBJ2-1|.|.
TGCGCCAGCAGCCAAACCCTTTCGGGGAATGAGCAGTTCTTC
CASSQTLSGNEQFF
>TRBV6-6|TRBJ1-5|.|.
TGTGCCAGCAAAAGGGACACCACCGAGCCCCAGCATTTT
CASKRDTTEPQHF
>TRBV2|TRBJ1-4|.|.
TGTGCCAGCAGCGCTACAGTTCTCAATGAAAAACTGTTTTTT
CASSATVLNEKLFF
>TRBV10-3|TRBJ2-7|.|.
TGTGCCATCAGTGACAGGGAAGAAAGGAGCTACGAGCAGTACTTC
CAISDREERSYEQYF
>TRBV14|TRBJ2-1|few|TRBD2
TGTGCCAGCAGCCGGGATCCGGGACTAGCTGTAAATGAGCAGTTCTTC
CASSRDPGLAVNEQFF
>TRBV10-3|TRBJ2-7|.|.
TGTGCCATCAGTGAGTCTCAATTCGGCAGTCGCTCCTACGAGCAGTACTTC
CAISESQFGSRSYEQYF
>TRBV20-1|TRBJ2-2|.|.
TGCAGTGCTAGATTCCAGGGGAACACCGGGGAGCTGTTTTTT
CSARFQGNTGELFF
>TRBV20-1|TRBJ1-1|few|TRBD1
TGCAGTGCTGGGACAGGGAGCAAGAACACTGAAGCTTTCTTT
CSAGTGSKNTEAFF
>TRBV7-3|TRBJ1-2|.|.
TGTGCCAGCAGCTTATACGGCAGGGACTATGGCTACACCTTC
CASSLYGRDYGYTF
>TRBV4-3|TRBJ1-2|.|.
TGCGCCAGCACCGGGACTTTTGAAACAGGGCCCTATGGCTACACCTTC
CASTGTFETGPYGYTF
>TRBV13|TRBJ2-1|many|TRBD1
TGTGCCAGCAGCGAAGGACAGGGGACTACCTACAATGAGCAGTTCTTC
CASSEGQGTTYNEQFF
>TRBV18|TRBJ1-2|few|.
TGTGCCAGCTCACCATCACCGGGGGACTATGGCTACACCTTC
CASSPSPGDYGYTF
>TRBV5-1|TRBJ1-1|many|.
TGTGCCAGCAGCTTAGAGGGGGAAGCTTTCTTT
CASSLEGEAFF
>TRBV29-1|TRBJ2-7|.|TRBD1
TGCAGCGTTGAGATGACAGGGGACTACGAGCAGTACTTC
CSVEMTGDYEQYF
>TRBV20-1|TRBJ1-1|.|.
TGCAGTGCTAGAAGGTCGTCTCGGGACACTGAAGCTTTCTTT
CSARRSSRDTEAFF
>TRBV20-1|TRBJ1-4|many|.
TGCAGTGCGGCAGGGTTCGCGGGGGAAAAACTGTTTTTT
CSAAGFAGEKLFF
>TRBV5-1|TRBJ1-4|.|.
TGCGCCAGCACCCGGGATTTCAACGGGGAAAAACTGTTTTTT
CASTRDFNGEKLFF
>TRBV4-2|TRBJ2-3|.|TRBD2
TGTGCCAGCAGCCAAGATCTTGGGGTAGCGGGGGGGTCTAGCACAGATACGCAGTATTTT
CASSQDLGVAGGSSTDTQYF
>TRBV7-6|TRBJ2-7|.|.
TGTGCCAGCAGCGTATTGGGCGGGGACGAGCAGTACTTC
CASSVLGGDEQYF
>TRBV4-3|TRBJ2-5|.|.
TGCGCCAGCAGCCAAGATGGGAGCGGTTTGAAAGAGACCCAGTACTTC
CASSQDGSGLKETQYF
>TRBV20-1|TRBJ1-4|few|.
TGCAGTGCTAGGGCGGGACCTCAAAACCTGTTTTTT
CSARAGPQNLFF
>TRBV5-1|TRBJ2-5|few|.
TGCGCCAGCATGAGGACAACAGCGGAACAAGAGACCCAGTACTTC
CASMRTTAEQETQYF